This T cell receptor (beta chain) was identified during a study of graft-versus-host responses after intestinal transplantation. Whole-study findings and limits: GvH clones were identified in recipient marrow, with some first appearing in ileum or blood. Early HvG declines after transplant were associated with peak circulating GvH clone levels.

The study plated 200,000 CFSE-labeled responders with 200,000 irradiated, violet-dye-labeled stimulators. The table came from immunoSEQ multiplex PCR; TCRdb's copy has only in-frame clones and leaves some out. The sample shows approximately 8,300 clones, around a quarter of them seen only once. The sequenced sample was alloreactive CD8+ T cells from a mixed lymphocyte reaction culture, obtained before transplantation. Subset noted: CFSE-low proliferating T cells sorted from approximately 6-day pre-transplant mixed lymphocyte reaction (GvH or HvG direction). The source of this sequence is a human patient who was an organ donor for intestinal transplantation.

The CDR3 here is CSVGTGLSSYEQYF. CDR3 nucleotides: TGCAGCGTGGGAACAGGGTTGTCCTCCTACGAGCAGTACTTC. This chain connects TRBV29-1 to TRBJ2-7; tentatively, D is TRBD1 (6 bases). The CDR3 runs to 14 residues. V lost 6 bases, J lost 0 bases, and 15 bases lay in between. Looked up from germline, CDR1 is SQVTM and CDR2 is ANQGSEA.